This entry is about one T cell receptor (beta chain). The source of the sample is a study of blood T cell repertoires in COVID-19. The table came from immunoSEQ multiplex PCR; TCRdb's copy has only in-frame clones and leaves some out. The sample records around 270,000 clones, 70% to 90% being singletons. The sequencing input was peripheral blood. The receptor was isolated from a woman aged 45-60 years with acute or convalescent COVID-19.

CDR3 residues: CASSQVSAGGTEAFF. DNA for the CDR3: TGTGCCAGCAGCCAAGTTTCTGCAGGGGGCACTGAAGCTTTCTTT. This chain joins TRBV4-2 and TRBJ1-1; 7 nucleotides match TRBD1. Unmatched junction bases numbered 6, after V lost 1 base and J lost 4 bases. CDR1 and CDR2 from the germline V gene are LGHNA and YNFKEQ. The CDR3 extends over 15 amino acids.